Presented here are 8 T cell receptor beta chains from one specimen sequenced in a study of T cell responses to AZD1222 COVID-19 vaccine. Profiling relied on immunoSEQ multiplex PCR, and the TCRdb table lists in-frame clones only, not all of them. The sample lists about 200,000 clones, less than 95% occurring once. Sequenced material: peripheral blood, taken 28 days after the second dose of the MenACWY control vaccine. The receptors were gathered from an adult who received the MenACWY meningococcal vaccine as a control.

For the CDR3, the DNA is TGTGCCAGCAGTTCTCGCCTCAGAACAGAGCAGTACTTC. Translated: CASSSRLRTEQYF. The chain is built from TRBV6-5 and TRBJ2-7; D gene ambiguous. The ends were cut back, 4 bases at V and 7 bases at J, with 14 bases in the middle. Germline CDR1 is MNHEY and CDR2 is SVGAGI. The CDR3 is 13 residues long.

The chain couples TRBV19 to TRBJ2-1; 9 bases line up with TRBD1. Trimming removed 4 bases from V and 3 bases from J; junction bases left unmatched: 4. The germline CDR1 and CDR2 sequences are LNHDA and SQIVND (reference sequence). The CDR3 is made up of 15 amino acids. CDR3 DNA: TGTGCCAGTAGTACAACGGGACAGGGCTACAATGAGCAGTTCTTC. Translation gives CASSTTGQGYNEQFF. Drawing the rest from reference TRBV19 and TRBJ2-1, the complete variable domain is DGGITQSPKYLFRKEGQNVTLSCEQNLNHDAMYWYRQDPGQGLRLIYYSQIVNDFQKGDIAEGYSVSREKKESFPLTVTSAQKNPTAFYLCASSTTGQGYNEQFFGPGTRLTVL.

CDR3 nucleotides: TGTGCCAGCAGTCCCGGGACAGGGTACAATGAGCAGTTCTTC. This gives the protein CASSPGTGYNEQFF. V gene TRBV27 combines with J gene TRBJ2-1; 9 bases fit TRBD1. The CDR3 sequence is 14 residues long. J was trimmed by 4 bases and V by 5 bases; bases with no gene match: 3. CDR1 and CDR2 (germline): MNHEY, SMNVEV (reference sequence).

This chain uses TRBV4-1 with TRBJ1-3, with D tentatively TRBD1 (6 bases). CDR3 length: 14 residues. CDR1 MGHRA and CDR2 YSYEKL come from the germline V gene. The V gene lost 3 bases and the J gene lost 3 bases, with 9 bases spanning the gap. The CDR3 nucleotides are TGCGCCAGCAGCCAGACAGGAGGTGGAAACACCATATATTTT. Residues: CASSQTGGGNTIYF.

This chain connects TRBV7-3 to TRBJ2-1; 8 bases match TRBD1. V was clipped by 0 bases and J by 6 bases; unmatched bases: 1. Germline assignment: CDR1 SGHTA and CDR2 FQGTGA. This CDR3 comprises 14 residues. In DNA form, the CDR3 reads TGTGCCAGCAGCTTAACGACAGGGGCCAATGAGCAGTTCTTC. Translating it yields CASSLTTGANEQFF.

The chain links TRBV28 to TRBJ1-4, with 10 bases aligning to TRBD1. From germline, CDR1 is MDHEN and CDR2 SYDVKM. The J segment lost 3 bases and the V segment lost 6 bases, leaving 7 bases of the junction unmatched. The CDR3 runs 16 residues. CDR3 DNA: TGTGCCAGCAGCCTCGGGACAGGGGTCTCTAATGAAAAACTGTTTTTT. Amino acid sequence: CASSLGTGVSNEKLFF. The whole variable domain, filled in from reference TRBV28 and TRBJ1-4, reads DVKVTQSSRYLVKRTGEKVFLECVQDMDHENMFWYRQDPGLGLRLIYFSYDVKMKEKGDIPEGYSVSREKKERFSLILESASTNQTSMYLCASSLGTGVSNEKLFFGSGTQLSVL.

This chain uses TRBV7-6 with TRBJ2-2; 15 nucleotides line up with TRBD2. In germline, CDR1 is SGHVS, CDR2 FNYEAQ. The V gene end was trimmed by 5 bases and the J gene end by 2 bases; junction bases not matched to a gene: 9. The CDR3 sequence is 19 residues long. CDR3 DNA sequence: TGTGCCAGCAGCATCGGACTAGCGGGAGGGCCCGTAAACACCGGGGAGCTGTTTTTT. Its translation: CASSIGLAGGPVNTGELFF.

This chain uses TRBV21-1 with TRBJ1-4; TRBD1, as called in the table, went unchecked against the DNA. TRBV21-1 is listed as a pseudogene. CDR3 length equals 16 residues. The CDR3 nucleotides read TGTGCCAGCACCCCCCCAAACCGGGACAGGGATGAAAAACTGTTTTTT. Its translation is CASTPPNRDRDEKLFF.